Following are 18 T cell receptor beta chains from one sample sequenced in a study of blood T cell repertoires in COVID-19. Method: immunoSEQ multiplex PCR; TCRdb's copy keeps in-frame clones and lacks some. Of a few hundred thousand clones listed, 75% to 90% are singletons. Sequencing used PBMCs or T cells enriched from blood (not recorded which). These receptors were obtained from a woman aged 35 to 49 who had been exposed to COVID-19.

Notes on this clone: Other DNA sequences in the sample encode the same CDR3. The J gene is TRBJ2-7, the V gene TRBV10-3, with TRBD1 matching over 10 bases. The germline V gene has CDR1 ENHRY and CDR2 SYGVKD. V lost 2 bases to trimming and J lost 4 bases; unmatched junction nucleotides: 2. There are 14 residues in the CDR3. The CDR3, as DNA: TGTGCCATCAGTGAGGGACAGGGGGGATACGAGCAGTACTTC. Its protein is CAISEGQGGYEQYF.

The gene calls are TRBV18 and TRBJ1-3, with a possible D match to TRBD1 (5 bases). The germline V gene has CDR1 KGHSH and CDR2 LQKENI. The CDR3 runs to 19 residues. The V gene lost 1 base and the J gene lost 4 bases, with 23 bases spanning the gap. In DNA form, the CDR3 reads TGTGCCAGCTCACCACTAACCCCTAACCCGACAGATCGGGGAAACACCATATATTTT. Its translation: CASSPLTPNPTDRGNTIYF. The full variable domain, in which reference TRBV18 and TRBJ1-3 provide the parts outside the CDR3, is NAGVMQNPRHLVRRRGQEARLRCSPMKGHSHVYWYRQLPEEGLKFMVYLQKENIIDESGMPKERFSAEFPKEGPSILRIQQVVRGDSAAYFCASSPLTPNPTDRGNTIYFGEGSWLTVV.

The V call is TRBV7-2, the J call TRBJ2-7, with D perhaps TRBD2 (6 bases). The ends were cut back, 5 bases at V and 0 bases at J, with 11 bases in the middle. CDR1 is SGHTA and CDR2 is FQGNSA in the germline V gene. This CDR3 comprises 14 residues. CDR3 sequence reads: CASSKWGVSYEQYF. The CDR3 DNA is TGTGCCAGCAGCAAATGGGGGGTCTCCTACGAGCAGTACTTC. Variable domain in full (rest from reference TRBV7-2 and TRBJ2-7): GAGVSQSPSNKVTEKGKDVELRCDPISGHTALYWYRQSLGQGLEFLIYFQGNSAPDKSGLPSDRFSAERTGGSVSTLTIQRTQQEDSAVYLCASSKWGVSYEQYFGPGTRLTVT.

CDR3 loop: CSGRNNEQFF. CDR3 nucleotide sequence: TGCAGTGGGAGGAACAATGAGCAGTTCTTC. The chain combines TRBV29-1 with TRBJ2-1, with D maybe TRBD2 (6 bases). This CDR3 region has 10 residues. Germline CDR1 reads SQVTM; CDR2 reads ANQGSEA.

The J gene is TRBJ1-4, the V gene TRBV27, with D possibly TRBD1 on 6 matching bases. Looked up from germline, CDR1 is MNHEY and CDR2 is SMNVEV (reference sequence). The V gene lost 4 bases and the J gene lost 4 bases, with 19 bases spanning the gap. The CDR3 runs to 17 residues. As DNA, the CDR3 is TGTGCCAGCAGTTACCGATGGGGAGGGGGGAATAATGAAAAACTGTTTTTT. Its translation: CASSYRWGGGNNEKLFF.

The J gene is TRBJ2-5, the V gene TRBV6-5, with D perhaps TRBD1 (6 bases). CDR1 is MNHEY, CDR2 SVGAGI, per germline. V lost 6 bases and J lost 5, with 13 bases in between. The CDR3 has 13 amino acids. The CDR3 DNA reads as TGTGCCAGCAGCGAGGGGGTCAGGGAGACCCAGTACTTC. This codes for CASSEGVRETQYF.

The CDR3, as DNA: TGTGCTAGTTTAGGTTACAGGGCTGGTTTCTCTGGAAACACCATATATTTT. It codes for CASLGYRAGFSGNTIYF. This rearrangement joins TRBV12-5 to TRBJ1-3, with D possibly TRBD1 on 6 matching bases. Looked up from germline, CDR1 is LGHNT and CDR2 is FRNRAP. V shed 8 bases and J shed 0 bases, with 20 bases lying between them. The CDR3 covers 17 residues.

The V call is TRBV18, the J call TRBJ2-5; possible D gene TRBD1, 5 bases. Germline V gene data show CDR1 as KGHSH and CDR2 as LQKENI. V shed 6 bases and J shed 2 bases, with 22 bases lying between them. The CDR3 has 17 residues. The CDR3, as DNA: TGTGCCAGCTCGCACCAAACAACGATGGGGCAGCAAGAGACCCAGTACTTC. Translating it yields CASSHQTTMGQQETQYF. The full variable domain, rest sourced from reference TRBV18 and TRBJ2-5, is NAGVMQNPRHLVRRRGQEARLRCSPMKGHSHVYWYRQLPEEGLKFMVYLQKENIIDESGMPKERFSAEFPKEGPSILRIQQVVRGDSAAYFCASSHQTTMGQQETQYFGPGTRLLVL.

This clone was seen at least ten times. The chain links TRBV19 to TRBJ1-1, with D unresolved. V was cut by 7 bases and J by 3 bases, with 15 bases left in between. CDR1 is LNHDA, CDR2 SQIVND, per germline (reference sequence). The length of the CDR3 is 14 residues. The CDR3, as DNA: TGTGCCAGTACCGGGAGCAGTTTTCACACTGAAGCTTTCTTT. Translation: CASTGSSFHTEAFF. Supplemented by reference TRBV19 and TRBJ1-1, the full variable domain reads DGGITQSPKYLFRKEGQNVTLSCEQNLNHDAMYWYRQDPGQGLRLIYYSQIVNDFQKGDIAEGYSVSREKKESFPLTVTSAQKNPTAFYLCASTGSSFHTEAFFGQGTRLTVV.

The chain joins TRBV7-2 to TRBJ2-1; D unresolved. With 6 bases removed from V and 1 base from J, the gap between germline ends came to 7 bases. This CDR3 spans 13 amino acids. In germline, CDR1 is SGHTA, CDR2 FQGNSA. The CDR3 bases are TGTGCCAGCAGGCAGTCGTCCTACAATGAGCAGTTCTTC. Protein: CASRQSSYNEQFF.

The chain has TRBV29-1 and TRBJ2-1, with TRBD1 matching over 8 bases. The length of the CDR3 is 13 residues. The germline V gene has CDR1 SQVTM and CDR2 ANQGSEA. V trimming: 8 bases; J trimming: 8 bases; junction bases outside the gene matches: 11. In nucleotides, the CDR3 is TGCAGCTACCGCCAGGGGGCGCTCGATGAGCAGTTCTTC. Translating gives CSYRQGALDEQFF.

The CDR3 protein is CASSFSSGRGDEGYTF. For the CDR3, the DNA is TGTGCCAGCAGCTTCTCTTCGGGTAGGGGCGATGAGGGCTACACCTTC. The rearrangement links TRBV7-9 to TRBJ1-2; TRBD1 might be the D (5 bases). The germline V gene encodes CDR1 SEHNR and CDR2 FQNEAQ (reference sequence). The CDR3 spans 16 residues. Trimming pared 3 bases from V and 8 bases from J, leaving 22 bases between.

This clone was observed a single time. The CDR3 loop is CASSPGTGTPPLHF. The DNA for the CDR3 is TGTGCCAGCAGCCCAGGGACAGGAACGCCACCCCTCCACTTT. The rearrangement uses TRBV5-6 and TRBJ1-6, with 8 bases fitting TRBD1. The V segment lost 4 bases and the J segment 11 bases; nucleotides outside the gene matches: 8. CDR3 length: 14 residues. The germline V gene has CDR1 SGHDT and CDR2 YYEEEE.

The gene calls are TRBV7-3 and TRBJ1-1; 10 bases are a match to TRBD1. The CDR3 is made up of 13 amino acids. Per the germline V gene, CDR1 is SGHTA and CDR2 is FQGTGA. The V segment lost 4 bases and the J segment 8 bases; nucleotides outside the gene matches: 4. The CDR3 here is CASSSTGGSEAFF. CDR3 bases: TGTGCCAGCAGCTCGACAGGGGGCTCAGAAGCTTTCTTT.

V and J are TRBV7-2 and TRBJ1-2; D unclear. Looked up from germline, CDR1 is SGHTA and CDR2 is FQGNSA. Trimming shortened V by 1 base and J by 0 bases, and 9 bases separated the two germline ends. The CDR3 runs to 15 residues. CDR3 DNA: TGTGCCAGCAGCTTAGAACTGAGGGCTAACTATGGCTACACCTTC. Translated, it gives CASSLELRANYGYTF.

The genes are TRBV28 and TRBJ1-5; D is unclear. Germline V CDR1 and CDR2: MDHEN, SYDVKM. V lost 2 bases and J 1 base, leaving 12 bases between the germline ends. The length of the CDR3 is 16 residues. CDR3 region: CASSLGGGNSNQPQHF. The CDR3 nucleotides read TGTGCCAGCAGTTTAGGTGGAGGGAACAGCAATCAGCCCCAGCATTTT. Supplemented by reference TRBV28 and TRBJ1-5, the full variable domain reads DVKVTQSSRYLVKRTGEKVFLECVQDMDHENMFWYRQDPGLGLRLIYFSYDVKMKEKGDIPEGYSVSREKKERFSLILESASTNQTSMYLCASSLGGGNSNQPQHFGDGTRLSIL.

The J gene is TRBJ1-1, the V gene TRBV24-1, with D possibly being TRBD1 (6 bases). This CDR3 has 15 amino acids. Per germline, CDR1 KGHDR and CDR2 SFDVKD. V was cut by 5 bases and J by 0 bases, with 12 bases left in between. Here the CDR3 reads CATSAVTGLNTEAFF. Here the CDR3 DNA reads TGTGCCACCAGTGCCGTAACAGGGTTGAACACTGAAGCTTTCTTT.

This sequence joins TRBV3-1 (or the pseudogene TRBV3-2) and TRBJ2-7, with D uncertain. This CDR3 region has 15 residues. Trimming removed 0 bases at V and 3 bases at J, with 12 bases between. Germline V gene lookup returns CDR1 LGHDT and CDR2 YNNKEL (reference sequence). The CDR3 DNA reads TGTGCCAGCAGCCAAGATACCAGCCTAGGCTACGAGCAGTACTTC. The encoded protein is CASSQDTSLGYEQYF.